Reported below is one T cell receptor (beta chain). The antigen is not known. This entry belongs to a study of graft-versus-host responses after intestinal transplantation. Study observations and caveats: Allograft clonal ratios (graft-versus-host to host-versus-graft) were high in patients who had graft-donor T cell macrochimerism.

Repertoires were generated with immunoSEQ multiplex PCR, while TCRdb's copy carries only in-frame clones and drops some. The sample records around 110,000 clones, around nine tenths being singletons. CDR1 is LNHDA, CDR2 SQIVND, per germline (reference sequence). V shed 7 bases, J shed 5 bases, and the junction held 5 bases outside the gene matches. This CDR3 is 14 amino acids long. The chain is built from TRBV19 and TRBJ2-3; 11 bases map to TRBD1. This receptor was taken from a human donor who received an intestinal transplant. This specimen was unstimulated CD4+ T cells sorted from spleen or lymph node cells, taken before intestinal transplant. CDR3 sequence (DNA): TGTGCCAGTATATGGGGACAGGGGGTAGATACGCAGTATTTT. Protein product: CASIWGQGVDTQYF. Based on the CDR3 plus reference TRBV19 and TRBJ2-3, the full variable domain is DGGITQSPKYLFRKEGQNVTLSCEQNLNHDAMYWYRQDPGQGLRLIYYSQIVNDFQKGDIAEGYSVSREKKESFPLTVTSAQKNPTAFYLCASIWGQGVDTQYFGPGTRLTVL.